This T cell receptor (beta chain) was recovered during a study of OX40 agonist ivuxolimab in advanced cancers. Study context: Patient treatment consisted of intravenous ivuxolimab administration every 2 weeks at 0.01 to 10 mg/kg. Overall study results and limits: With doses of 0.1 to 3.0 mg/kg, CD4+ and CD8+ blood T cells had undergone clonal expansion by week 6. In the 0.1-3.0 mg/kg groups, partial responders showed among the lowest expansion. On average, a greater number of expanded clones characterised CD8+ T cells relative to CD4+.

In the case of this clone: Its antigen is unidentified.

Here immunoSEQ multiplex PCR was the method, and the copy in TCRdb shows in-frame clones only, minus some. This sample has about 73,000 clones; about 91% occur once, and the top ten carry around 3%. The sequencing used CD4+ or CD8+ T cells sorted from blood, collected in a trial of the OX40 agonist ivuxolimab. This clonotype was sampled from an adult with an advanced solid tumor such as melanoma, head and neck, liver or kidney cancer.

In DNA form, the CDR3 reads TGTGCCAGCAGTTACGACGGGAGCTACGAGCAGTACTTC. Its translation is CASSYDGSYEQYF. The chain is built from TRBV6-5 and TRBJ2-7, with a weak D call TRBD2 (6 bases). CDR3 length: 13 residues. From germline, CDR1 is MNHEY and CDR2 SVGAGI. Trimming removed 2 bases from V and 3 bases from J, with 8 bases in between.